These 16 T cell receptor beta chains came from one sample sequenced in a study of T cell responses to AZD1222 COVID-19 vaccine. Some clones are missing from TCRdb's copy, which holds only in-frame ones; the method was immunoSEQ multiplex PCR. The data contain about 100,000 clones, approximately 93% of them seen just once; the ten biggest clones take up about 5%. The source material was peripheral blood, sampled on day 0 of AZD1222 vaccination. The receptors were sampled from an adult in good health.

V and J are TRBV7-2 and TRBJ1-1, with D uncertain. The CDR3 runs 15 residues. Trimming stripped 5 bases from V and 2 bases from J, with 15 bases between. Per germline, CDR1 SGHTA and CDR2 FQGNSA. CDR3 amino acids: CASSKWGGANTEAFF. DNA for the CDR3: TGTGCCAGCAGCAAATGGGGTGGAGCTAACACTGAAGCTTTCTTT.

This rearrangement joins TRBV24-1 to TRBJ1-3; D is undetermined. Germline V gene sequence: CDR1 KGHDR, CDR2 SFDVKD. Trimming shortened V by 7 bases and J by 0 bases, and 12 bases separated the two germline ends. This CDR3 contains 15 residues. The CDR3 sequence is CATSPTSFSGNTIYF. The CDR3 DNA reads as TGTGCCACCAGCCCGACATCGTTCTCTGGAAACACCATATATTTT.

The chain has TRBV29-1 and TRBJ2-3, with 9 bases matching TRBD2. This CDR3 is 15 amino acids long. V lost 4 bases and J lost 2; bases outside the gene matches: 7. Germline CDR1 SQVTM, CDR2 ANQGSEA. CDR3 nucleotides: TGCAGCGTTGCGAGCGGGAGGCTTTCCACAGATACGCAGTATTTT. Protein: CSVASGRLSTDTQYF.

J is TRBJ2-2 and V is TRBV10-3; 8 bases align to TRBD2. Germline V gene lookup returns CDR1 ENHRY and CDR2 SYGVKD. J lost 5 bases, V lost 2 bases, and 7 bases had no gene match. This CDR3 is 16 amino acids long. CDR3 protein: CAISEELAVRTGELFF. The CDR3, as DNA: TGTGCCATCAGTGAGGAACTAGCGGTCCGAACCGGGGAGCTGTTTTTT.

The CDR3 DNA reads as TGTGCCAGCAGCTCTTCCTACGAGCAGTACTTC. This translates into CASSSSYEQYF. The chain combines TRBV5-6 with TRBJ2-7; D unresolved. The CDR3 spans 11 residues. The germline CDR1 and CDR2 sequences are SGHDT and YYEEEE. Trimming removed 3 bases at V and 1 base at J, with 2 bases between. Full variable domain (remainder filled in from reference TRBV5-6 and TRBJ2-7): DAGVTQSPTHLIKTRGQQVTLRCSPKSGHDTVSWYQQALGQGPQFIFQYYEEEERQRGNFPDRFSGHQFPNYSSELNVNALLLGDSALYLCASSSSYEQYFGPGTRLTVT.

The count of this clone is one. The chain recombines TRBV12-3 or TRBV12-4 with TRBJ2-5; D is unresolved. V shed 2 bases and J shed 5 bases, with 3 bases lying between them. This CDR3 has 11 residues. As DNA, the CDR3 is TGTGCCAGCAGTTTAAGGGAGACCCAGTACTTC. Translating it yields CASSLRETQYF.

J is TRBJ1-4 and V is TRBV3-1 (or the pseudogene TRBV3-2); D not resolved. Germline V gene sequence: CDR1 LGHDT, CDR2 YNNKEL (reference sequence). CDR3 length: 15 amino acids. Trimming removed 4 bases at V and 3 bases at J, with 12 bases between. The CDR3 protein is CASSRSTDSNEKLFF. For the CDR3, the DNA is TGTGCCAGCAGCCGATCTACAGATTCTAATGAAAAACTGTTTTTT.

This rearrangement joins TRBV6-5 to TRBJ1-6; 8 bases fit TRBD1. Germline trimming cut 0 bases from V and 9 bases from J; bases unmatched to any gene: 4. The germline V gene encodes CDR1 MNHEY and CDR2 SVGAGI. The CDR3 loop spans 15 amino acids. The CDR3 region has the DNA TGTGCCAGCAGTTACTCGACAGGGGCTGGTTCACCCCTCCACTTT. Translating it yields CASSYSTGAGSPLHF.

The rearrangement links TRBV28 to TRBJ2-3; 8 bases line up with TRBD2. After removal of 3 bases from V and 2 bases from J, the junction contained 7 bases not matched to a gene. The CDR3 spans 16 residues. Germline CDR1 MDHEN, CDR2 SYDVKM. As DNA, the CDR3 is TGTGCCAGCAGTTTGATGACTAGCGTCCCCACAGATACGCAGTATTTT. This sequence encodes CASSLMTSVPTDTQYF.

The chain couples TRBV4-2 to TRBJ2-1; D may be TRBD1 (5 bases). The CDR3 loop spans 14 amino acids. The V gene lost 4 bases and the J gene lost 7 bases, with 14 bases spanning the gap. Germline lookup yields CDR1 LGHNA and CDR2 YNFKEQ. The CDR3 DNA sequence: TGTGCCAGCAGCCCGACAAGGGGAATAAATGAGCAGTTCTTC. It specifies CASSPTRGINEQFF.

The chain combines TRBV19 with TRBJ2-3; no clear D gene. CDR1 and CDR2 (germline): LNHDA, SQIVND (reference sequence). This CDR3 contains 14 residues. V lost 0 bases to trimming and J lost 3 bases, with 7 bases between them. The CDR3 DNA reads TGTGCCAGTAGTATAGACATCCGGACAGATACGCAGTATTTT. This sequence encodes CASSIDIRTDTQYF.

This chain links TRBV18 with TRBJ2-2; D remains ambiguous. The V end was cut by 3 bases, the J end by 6 bases, with 11 bases between. In germline, CDR1 is KGHSH, CDR2 LQKENI. This CDR3 is 14 amino acids long. The CDR3 reads CASSPLTTAGELFF. The CDR3 DNA sequence: TGTGCCAGCTCACCTCTGACGACCGCCGGGGAGCTGTTTTTT.

Here the CDR3 reads CASRPRGWGSGNTIYF. The CDR3 nucleotides read TGTGCCAGCAGACCAAGAGGCTGGGGCTCTGGAAACACCATATATTTT. The V call is TRBV11-2, the J call TRBJ1-3; D gene unclear. This CDR3 has 16 amino acids. The V and J ends lost 6 bases and 0 bases respectively, with 15 bases between them. Germline CDR1 is SGHAT and CDR2 is FQNNGV.

The V gene is TRBV29-1, the J gene TRBJ1-2, with D hard to call. From germline, CDR1 is SQVTM and CDR2 ANQGSEA. The V end was cut by 6 bases, the J end by 1 base, with 9 bases between. CDR3 length: 12 residues. The CDR3 sequence is CSVQWSNYGYTF. The CDR3 DNA follows: TGCAGCGTCCAGTGGAGTAACTATGGCTACACCTTC.

This chain connects TRBV7-2 to TRBJ2-3, with no clear D. The V gene's germline CDR1 is SGHTA and CDR2 FQGNSA. CDR3 length: 17 amino acids. V lost 4 bases and J 1 base, leaving 18 bases between the germline ends. CDR3 coding DNA: TGTGCCAGCAGCTACCTCGGACCTTCCCTTGGCACAGATACGCAGTATTTT. This encodes CASSYLGPSLGTDTQYF.

The gene calls are TRBV4-2 and TRBJ2-3, with D unresolved. V lost 1 base and J 1 base, leaving 3 bases between the germline ends. The germline gives CDR1 LGHNA, CDR2 YNFKEQ. The CDR3 contains 13 residues. CDR3 residues: CASSQVGTDTQYF. CDR3 sequence (DNA): TGTGCCAGCAGCCAAGTGGGCACAGATACGCAGTATTTT.